The rows below give T cell receptor beta chains drawn from one sample of a study of graft-versus-host responses after intestinal transplantation. Clones were read by immunoSEQ multiplex PCR, and TCRdb kept only the in-frame ones, dropping some. Here the sample spans more than 70,000 clones, 90% being singletons. Their recognized antigens are unknown. The specimen comprised unstimulated CD4+ T cells sorted from spleen or lymph node cells, sampled before intestinal transplant. The receptors stem from a human donor who received an intestinal transplant. Both conserved end residues are part of each CDR3. D genes are given only for firm matches. Expanded clones get a size class; other rows say once, few or many, or leave the size out.

CDR3 protein | CDR3 DNA | J gene | clone size | D gene | V gene
CASSDQLTGVTGNTIYF | TGTGCCAGCAGCGACCAATTAACAGGGGTCACCGGAAACACCATATATTTT | TRBJ1-3 | . | TRBD1 | TRBV2
CASSPGQNGNTIYF | TGTGCCAGCTCACCGGGGCAGAATGGAAACACCATATATTTT | TRBJ1-3 | . | . | TRBV18
CASSLQASGKDTQYF | TGTGCCAGCAGCTTGCAGGCCAGTGGTAAAGATACGCAGTATTTT | TRBJ2-3 | . | . | TRBV5-4
CASSPWDRPNYGYTF | TGTGCCAGCAGTCCTTGGGACAGGCCGAACTATGGCTACACCTTC | TRBJ1-2 | . | TRBD1 | TRBV6-5
CASSIFGANYGYTF | TGTGCCAGTAGTATCTTCGGAGCGAACTATGGCTACACCTTC | TRBJ1-2 | . | . | TRBV19
CASSPDRAPTYGYTF | TGTGCCAGCAGCCCGGACAGGGCGCCCACCTATGGCTACACCTTC | TRBJ1-2 | . | TRBD1 | TRBV7-2
CASSKRDRGTEAFF | TGTGCCAGCAGCAAAAGGGACAGGGGCACTGAAGCTTTCTTT | TRBJ1-1 | few | . | TRBV21-1
CASSRQGNYGYTF | TGTGCCAGCAGCCGACAGGGTAACTATGGCTACACCTTC | TRBJ1-2 | . | TRBD1 | TRBV14
CASSFSGGGGYTF | TGTGCCAGCAGCTTTTCAGGAGGCGGTGGCTACACCTTC | TRBJ1-2 | . | . | TRBV11-1
CASSIRGGFSPLHF | TGTGCCAGCAGCATCCGGGGGGGGTTCTCACCCCTCCACTTT | TRBJ1-6 | . | . | TRBV21-1
CASSKQGANADTQYF | TGTGCCAGCAGTAAACAGGGGGCAAACGCAGATACGCAGTATTTT | TRBJ2-3 | . | TRBD1 | TRBV27
CASSIDSAAYEQYF | TGTGCCAGTAGTATAGATTCAGCGGCCTACGAGCAGTACTTC | TRBJ2-7 | . | . | TRBV19
CASSLVRAAEAFF | TGTGCCAGCAGCTTAGTCAGGGCCGCTGAAGCTTTCTTT | TRBJ1-1 | . | . | TRBV11-2
CASSLGTGDTEAFF | TGCGCCAGCAGCTTGGGAACAGGTGACACTGAAGCTTTCTTT | TRBJ1-1 | . | . | TRBV5-1
CASSSLAGGLNEQFF | TGCGCCAGCAGCTCACTAGCGGGGGGGCTCAATGAGCAGTTCTTC | TRBJ2-1 | once | TRBD2 | TRBV5-1
CASSRDSLHYYEQYF | TGTGCCAGCAGCCGGGACAGCCTTCACTACTACGAGCAGTACTTC | TRBJ2-7 | . | TRBD1 | TRBV7-9
CASSLLEGGLDEQFF | TGTGCCAGCAGCTTGCTGGAGGGGGGGCTAGATGAGCAGTTCTTC | TRBJ2-1 | . | . | TRBV5-8
CASSERLAGLTDTQYF | TGTGCCAGCAGTGAACGCCTAGCGGGGTTGACAGATACGCAGTATTTT | TRBJ2-3 | . | TRBD2 | TRBV6-1
CASGLTRLSYGYTF | TGTGCTAGTGGTTTGACCCGACTGAGCTATGGCTACACCTTC | TRBJ1-2 | . | . | TRBV12-5
CASSQERVDYGYTF | TGTGCCAGCAGCCAAGAGAGGGTTGACTATGGCTACACCTTC | TRBJ1-2 | once | . | TRBV4-2
CAISAHLQGADTMYGYTF | TGTGCCATCAGTGCCCACCTACAGGGGGCGGATACAATGTATGGCTACACCTTC | TRBJ1-2 | . | TRBD1 | TRBV10-3
CASSSRQASPLHF | TGTGCCAGCAGTTCGAGACAGGCTTCACCCCTCCACTTT | TRBJ1-6 | . | . | TRBV6-5
CASSILRGGTYEQYF | TGTGCCAGTAGTATTCTAAGAGGAGGGACCTACGAGCAGTACTTC | TRBJ2-7 | . | . | TRBV19
CASSDLGREAYGYTF | TGTGCCAGCAGTGATCTTGGGCGGGAGGCCTATGGCTACACCTTC | TRBJ1-2 | . | . | TRBV6-1
CATSGQNQPQHF | TGTGCCACCTCGGGACAGAATCAGCCCCAGCATTTT | TRBJ1-5 | . | TRBD1 | TRBV19
CAISEPSNRGQVTGELFF | TGTGCCATCAGTGAGCCCTCAAACAGGGGGCAAGTCACCGGGGAGCTGTTTTTT | TRBJ2-2 | . | TRBD1 | TRBV10-3
CASSWAGMNTEAFF | TGCGCCAGCAGCTGGGCGGGGATGAACACTGAAGCTTTCTTT | TRBJ1-1 | . | . | TRBV5-1
CSVEEWGEHYEQYF | TGCAGCGTTGAAGAATGGGGCGAACACTACGAGCAGTACTTC | TRBJ2-7 | . | . | TRBV29-1
CASSVDGVVGSPLHF | TGTGCCAGCAGCGTAGACGGGGTCGTGGGGTCACCCCTCCACTTT | TRBJ1-6 | . | . | TRBV9
CASSFLDRASGTEAFF | TGTGCCAGCAGTTTTTTGGACAGGGCTTCAGGCACTGAAGCTTTCTTT | TRBJ1-1 | . | TRBD1 | TRBV27
CASSLGRAYEQYF | TGTGCCAGCAGTTTGGGCAGAGCCTACGAGCAGTACTTC | TRBJ2-7 | once | . | TRBV13
CASSPTSGLYEQYF | TGTGCCAGCTCACCGACTAGCGGGCTCTACGAGCAGTACTTC | TRBJ2-7 | once | TRBD2 | TRBV18
CASRDFPFTDTQYF | TGCGCCAGCCGGGACTTCCCTTTTACGGATACGCAGTATTTT | TRBJ2-3 | . | . | TRBV5-1
CASSFLNTEAFF | TGTGCCAGCAGTTTCCTCAACACTGAAGCTTTCTTT | TRBJ1-1 | . | . | TRBV6-6
CASSHIGGGSTDTQYF | TGTGCCAGCAGCCATATAGGGGGGGGAAGCACAGATACGCAGTATTTT | TRBJ2-3 | . | . | TRBV4-2